Sequencing of this T cell receptor beta chain was carried out in a study of human T cells and chemical hapten exposure. This clonotype was seen at least ten times. The V end was cut by 5 bases, the J end by 4 bases, with 22 bases between. The germline gives CDR1 SGHRS, CDR2 YFSETQ. The CDR3 is 17 residues long. Time point given: healthy volunteer bleed at 2 weeks. Researchers extracted total RNA from unfractionated whole blood. TCRdb reprocessed the RACE reads with MiXCR, giving one entry per CDR3 protein. The table includes some 45,000 distinct CDR3 sequences, about 4.1% detected once. The sequencing input was whole blood. This TCR was recovered from a human donor in good health. Some clones in this sample may be carry-over from other donors' samples. The V call is TRBV5-1, the J call TRBJ2-1, with D perhaps TRBD2 (6 bases). CDR3 region: CASRPRSSGVGYNEQFF. The CDR3 coding sequence is TGCGCCAGCAGACCCAGGTCGTCGGGAGTGGGGTACAATGAGCAGTTCTTC.